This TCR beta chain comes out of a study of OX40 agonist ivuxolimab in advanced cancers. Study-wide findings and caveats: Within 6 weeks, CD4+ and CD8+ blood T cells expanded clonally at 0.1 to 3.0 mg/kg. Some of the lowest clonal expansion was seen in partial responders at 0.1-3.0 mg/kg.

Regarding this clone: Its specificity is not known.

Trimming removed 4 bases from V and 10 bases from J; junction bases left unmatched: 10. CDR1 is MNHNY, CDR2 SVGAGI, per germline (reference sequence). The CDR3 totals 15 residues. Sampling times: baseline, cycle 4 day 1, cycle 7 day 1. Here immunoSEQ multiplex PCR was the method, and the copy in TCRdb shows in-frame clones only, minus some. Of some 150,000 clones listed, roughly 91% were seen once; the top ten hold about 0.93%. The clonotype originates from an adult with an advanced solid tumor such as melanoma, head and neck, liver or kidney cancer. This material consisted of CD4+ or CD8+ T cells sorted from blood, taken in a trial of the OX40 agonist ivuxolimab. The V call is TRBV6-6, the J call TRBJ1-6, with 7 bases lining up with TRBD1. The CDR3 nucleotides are TGTGCCAGCAGTTGGGAAGTGACAGGGTTGTCACCCCTCCACTTT. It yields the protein CASSWEVTGLSPLHF.